Each of the 18 T cell receptor beta chains below was sequenced from the same sample in a study of blood T cell dynamics during melanoma immunotherapy. Assay: immunoSEQ multiplex PCR; the TCRdb copy retains only in-frame clones and omits some. Of more than 4,500 clones listed, just under 80% were seen once; the top ten hold roughly 35%. Time point reported: week 3, after first cycle of checkpoint inhibitor. This specimen was blood, taken from a patient treated with checkpoint blockade. These receptors all come from a human donor with melanoma.

J is TRBJ2-3 and V is TRBV27, with a tentative D call TRBD1 (6 bases). Looked up from germline, CDR1 is MNHEY and CDR2 is SMNVEV (reference sequence). Trimming removed 6 bases from V and 1 base from J, with 11 bases in between. The length of the CDR3 is 14 residues. CDR3 loop: CASSLGQRTDTQYF. CDR3 coding DNA: TGTGCCAGCAGCTTAGGACAGCGCACAGATACGCAGTATTTT.

A single count supports this clone. V is TRBV7-9 and J is TRBJ2-5; D gene unclear. The CDR3 spans 13 residues. Looked up from germline, CDR1 is SEHNR and CDR2 is FQNEAQ (reference sequence). V was trimmed by 1 base and J by 5 bases, leaving 8 bases between them. DNA for the CDR3: TGTGCCAGCAGCTTAGAAGTTGTCGAGACCCAGTACTTC. Its translation: CASSLEVVETQYF. Based on the CDR3 plus reference TRBV7-9 and TRBJ2-5, the full variable domain is DTGVSQNPRHKITKRGQNVTFRCDPISEHNRLYWYRQTLGQGPEFLTYFQNEAQLEKSRLLSDRFSAERPKGSFSTLEIQRTEQGDSAMYLCASSLEVVETQYFGPGTRLLVL.

The chain couples TRBV6-1 to TRBJ2-5, with D perhaps matching TRBD2 (5 bases). Per germline, CDR1 MNHNS and CDR2 SASEGT. This CDR3 region has 12 residues. V lost 5 bases and J lost 2, with 6 bases in between. CDR3 nucleotides: TGTGCCAGCAGTCGGGGACAAGAGACCCAGTACTTC. Its translation is CASSRGQETQYF.

The chain uses TRBV11-2 and TRBJ2-5; D is uncertain. V shed 1 base and J shed 5 bases, with 5 bases lying between them. Germline CDR1 and CDR2: SGHAT and FQNNGV. CDR3 length equals 12 residues. CDR3 bases: TGTGCCAGCAGCTTAGCCCTGGAGACCCAGTACTTC. It yields the protein CASSLALETQYF.

This chain links TRBV5-1 with TRBJ2-5; TRBD2 is a possible D gene (7 bases). Trimming removed 1 base at V and 0 bases at J, with 13 bases between. The CDR3 has 16 amino acids. Germline CDR1 is SGHRS and CDR2 is YFSETQ. The CDR3 here is CASSLSGRGNQETQYF. The CDR3 bases are TGCGCCAGCAGCTTGTCTGGGAGGGGGAACCAAGAGACCCAGTACTTC.

This chain connects TRBV6-5 to TRBJ2-3; D might be TRBD2 (6 bases). With 0 bases removed from V and 1 base from J, the gap between germline ends came to 11 bases. The CDR3 extends over 16 amino acids. CDR1 is MNHEY and CDR2 is SVGAGI in the germline V gene. The CDR3 region is CASSYSQDYRTDTQYF. The DNA of the CDR3 is TGTGCCAGCAGTTACTCACAGGACTATCGCACAGATACGCAGTATTTT.

This sequence joins TRBV11-2 and TRBJ2-7, with D possibly being TRBD1 (6 bases). This CDR3 has 17 residues. Deletions cut 1 base from V and 0 bases from J, with 16 bases between. Germline lookup yields CDR1 SGHAT and CDR2 FQNNGV. CDR3 in amino acids: CASSLVIGTLDSYEQYF. The CDR3 nucleotides are TGTGCCAGCAGCTTAGTAATCGGGACACTGGACTCCTACGAGCAGTACTTC.

Details on this clone: One end of the junction varies from germline; a read error may be responsible. The chain uses TRBV11-2 and TRBJ1-3; tentatively, D is TRBD1 (5 bases). Germline lookup yields CDR1 SGHAT and CDR2 FQNNGV. This CDR3 spans 14 amino acids. DNA of the CDR3: TGTGTCAGCAGCCCCGTGGGGGTCGGAAACACCATATATTTT. Translating it yields CVSSPVGVGNTIYF.

The chain links TRBV6-6 to TRBJ1-1, with D unclear. Germline assignment: CDR1 MNHNY and CDR2 SVGAGI (reference sequence). Trimming cost V 2 bases and J 2 bases, with 6 bases left between them. The CDR3 sequence is 13 residues long. For the CDR3, the DNA is TGTGCCAGCAGTTACACGGGAAACACTGAAGCTTTCTTT. Translated: CASSYTGNTEAFF.

V and J are TRBV29-1 and TRBJ1-5, with D uncertain. Trimming shortened V by 6 bases and J by 4 bases, and 10 bases separated the two germline ends. There are 12 residues in the CDR3. Germline CDR1 reads SQVTM; CDR2 reads ANQGSEA. CDR3 amino acids: CSVRTGNQPQHF. CDR3 in DNA: TGCAGCGTCCGGACGGGAAATCAGCCCCAGCATTTT.

This chain uses TRBV5-4 with TRBJ2-2, with 7 bases identical to TRBD1. This CDR3 spans 16 amino acids. V lost 1 base to trimming and J lost 3 bases; unmatched junction nucleotides: 6. Germline loops: CDR1 SGHNT, CDR2 YYREEE (reference sequence). The CDR3 DNA follows: TGTGCCAGCAGCTTGAGACAGGGATTTTACACCGGGGAGCTGTTTTTT. This codes for CASSLRQGFYTGELFF.

This clone has more than one count but fewer than ten. The genes are TRBV7-9 and TRBJ1-1; D not resolved. The germline V gene has CDR1 SEHNR and CDR2 FQNEAQ (reference sequence). The CDR3 extends over 11 amino acids. Trimming took off 3 bases at V and 5 bases at J, with 4 bases between the two ends. In DNA, the CDR3 is TGTGCCAGCAGCTTTGGGACTGAAGCTTTCTTT. It specifies CASSFGTEAFF.

The chain links TRBV2 to TRBJ1-3; D is possibly TRBD1 (6 bases). CDR1 is SNHLY, CDR2 FYNNEI, per germline. V was pared by 6 bases and J by 2 bases, with 11 bases between. The CDR3 length is 14 residues. Here the CDR3 reads CASREQGPGNTIYF. For the CDR3, the DNA is TGTGCCAGCAGAGAACAGGGTCCTGGAAACACCATATATTTT.

This sequence joins TRBV6-1 and TRBJ2-5; TRBD1 matches at 7 bases. The CDR3 extends over 15 amino acids. Per germline, CDR1 MNHNS and CDR2 SASEGT. The V and J ends lost 2 bases and 7 bases, in that order; junction bases with no gene match: 10. The CDR3 reads CASSERTGGFGTQYF. The CDR3, as DNA: TGTGCCAGCAGTGAACGGACAGGAGGCTTCGGGACCCAGTACTTC.

The V and J genes are TRBV2 and TRBJ1-4; no definite D call. This CDR3 spans 15 amino acids. CDR1 is SNHLY and CDR2 is FYNNEI in the germline V gene. Between the trimmed V and J ends, which lost 3 bases and 5 bases, there was a span of 13 bases. CDR3 protein: CASSESIRANEKLFF. The CDR3 coding sequence is TGTGCCAGCAGTGAGTCAATAAGGGCGAATGAAAAACTGTTTTTT.

V usage is TRBV6-5 and J usage is TRBJ2-2, with D hard to call. Germline V CDR1 and CDR2: MNHEY, SVGAGI. The CDR3 totals 15 residues. V was pared by 5 bases and J by 1 base, with 11 bases between. The CDR3 DNA reads as TGTGCCAGCAGTAGGGAAGGACGGAACACCGGGGAGCTGTTTTTT. Its translation: CASSREGRNTGELFF.

The chain links TRBV19 to TRBJ2-2; tentatively, D is TRBD1 (5 bases). The CDR3 has 16 amino acids. Trimming removed 0 bases at V and 0 bases at J, with 8 bases between. CDR1 and CDR2 from the germline V gene are LNHDA and SQIVND (reference sequence). The CDR3 region has the DNA TGTGCCAGTAGTATAGATTGGGGCACGAACACCGGGGAGCTGTTTTTT. It yields the protein CASSIDWGTNTGELFF.

The chain employs TRBV12-2 and TRBJ1-2; no check of the table's D call, TRBD1, against the DNA was made. TRBV12-2 is described as a pseudogene. The CDR3 totals 16 residues. CDR3 bases: TGTGCAAGTCGCTTAAAGGCAGGGGGGTATCACTATGGCTACACCTTC. Protein sequence: CASRLKAGGYHYGYTF.